This T cell receptor (beta chain) was recorded in a study of CD8+ T cells in alopecia areata. From alopecia areata patients, lesional scalp punch biopsies and peripheral blood were collected. RNA was isolated and reverse transcribed to cDNA, the sequencing template. TCRdb keeps only in-frame clones here, not all; method: immunoSEQ multiplex PCR. Here the sample spans around 10,000 clones, over 55% being singletons. The V end was cut by 4 bases, the J end by 6 bases, with 10 bases between. Looked up from germline, CDR1 is SGHNT and CDR2 is YYREEE (reference sequence). This CDR3 contains 13 residues. The sample in question was skin, obtained at week 0. The chain joins TRBV5-4 to TRBJ2-2; D ambiguous. This receptor was taken from a human donor with alopecia areata. CDR3 nucleotides: TGTGCCAGCAGCCCCTCGATCTCCGGGGAGCTGTTTTTT. It is translated as CASSPSISGELFF.